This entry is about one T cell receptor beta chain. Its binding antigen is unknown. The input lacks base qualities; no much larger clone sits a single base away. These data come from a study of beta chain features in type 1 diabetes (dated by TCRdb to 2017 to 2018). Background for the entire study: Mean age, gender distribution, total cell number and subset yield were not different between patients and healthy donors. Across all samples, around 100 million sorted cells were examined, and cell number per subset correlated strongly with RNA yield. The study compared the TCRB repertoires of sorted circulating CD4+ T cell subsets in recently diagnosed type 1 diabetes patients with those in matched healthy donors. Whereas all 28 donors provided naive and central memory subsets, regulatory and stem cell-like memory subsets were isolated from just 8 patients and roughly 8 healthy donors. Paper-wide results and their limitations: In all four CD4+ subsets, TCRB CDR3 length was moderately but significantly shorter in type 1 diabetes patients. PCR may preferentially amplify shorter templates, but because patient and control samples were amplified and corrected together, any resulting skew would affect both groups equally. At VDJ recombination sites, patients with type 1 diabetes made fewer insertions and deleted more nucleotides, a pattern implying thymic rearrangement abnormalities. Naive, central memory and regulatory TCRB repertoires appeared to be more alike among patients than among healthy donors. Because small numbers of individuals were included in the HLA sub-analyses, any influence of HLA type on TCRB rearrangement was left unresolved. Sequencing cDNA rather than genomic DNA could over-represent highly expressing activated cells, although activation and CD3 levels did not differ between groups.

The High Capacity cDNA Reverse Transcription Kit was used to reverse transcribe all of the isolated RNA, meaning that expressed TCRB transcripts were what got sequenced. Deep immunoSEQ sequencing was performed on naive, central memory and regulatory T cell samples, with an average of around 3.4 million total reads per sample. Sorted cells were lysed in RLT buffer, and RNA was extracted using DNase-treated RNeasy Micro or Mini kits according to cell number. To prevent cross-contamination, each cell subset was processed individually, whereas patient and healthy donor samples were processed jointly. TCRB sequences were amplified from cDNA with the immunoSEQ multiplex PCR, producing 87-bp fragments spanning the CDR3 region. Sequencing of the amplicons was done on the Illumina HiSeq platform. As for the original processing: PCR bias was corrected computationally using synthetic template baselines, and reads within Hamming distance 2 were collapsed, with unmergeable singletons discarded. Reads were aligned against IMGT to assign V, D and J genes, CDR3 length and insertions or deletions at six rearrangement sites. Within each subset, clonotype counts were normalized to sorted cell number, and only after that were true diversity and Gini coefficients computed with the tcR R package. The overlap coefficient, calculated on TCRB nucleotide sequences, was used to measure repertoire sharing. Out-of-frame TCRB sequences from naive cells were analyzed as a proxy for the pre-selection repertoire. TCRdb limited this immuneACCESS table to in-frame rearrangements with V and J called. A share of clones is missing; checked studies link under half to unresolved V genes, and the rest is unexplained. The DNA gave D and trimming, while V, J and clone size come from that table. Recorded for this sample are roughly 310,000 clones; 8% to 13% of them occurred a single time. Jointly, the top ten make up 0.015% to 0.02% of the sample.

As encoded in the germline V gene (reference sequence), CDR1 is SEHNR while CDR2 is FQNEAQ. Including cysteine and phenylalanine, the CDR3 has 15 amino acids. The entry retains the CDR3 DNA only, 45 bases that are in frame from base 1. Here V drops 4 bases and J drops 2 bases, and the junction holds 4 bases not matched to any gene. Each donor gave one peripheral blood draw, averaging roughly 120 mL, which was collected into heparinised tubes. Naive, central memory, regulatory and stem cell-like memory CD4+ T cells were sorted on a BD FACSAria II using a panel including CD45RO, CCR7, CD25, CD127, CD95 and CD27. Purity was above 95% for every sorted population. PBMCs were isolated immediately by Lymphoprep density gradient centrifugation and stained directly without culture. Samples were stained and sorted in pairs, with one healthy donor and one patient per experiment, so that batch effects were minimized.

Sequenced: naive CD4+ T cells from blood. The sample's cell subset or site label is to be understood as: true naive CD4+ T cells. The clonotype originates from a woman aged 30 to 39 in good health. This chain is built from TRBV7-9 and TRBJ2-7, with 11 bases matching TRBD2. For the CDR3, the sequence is CASSSPGLAAYEQYF. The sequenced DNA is TGTGCCAGCAGCTCCCCGGGACTAGCGGCCTACGAGCAGTACTTC.